A few counts support the clone carrying this TCR beta chain. Antigen: not known. Via MiXCR, TCRdb re-called the reads, giving one row per CDR3 protein. The sample lists around 430,000 distinct CDR3 sequences; roughly 42% were seen once. The sample originates from a study of T cell repertoires in cytomegalovirus infection. Study details: The study used recently identified HLA-C-restricted and well-studied HLA-B-restricted CMV epitopes.

Study-level findings and limits: In two of eight donors, the top clonotype was HLA-C-restricted CMV-specific. Identification of carriers of CMV plus the relevant HLA was performed using cumulative public TCR beta family frequency.

The CDR3 runs to 15 residues. Germline CDR1 reads MNHEY; CDR2 reads SVGEGT. Trimming removed 2 bases at V and 1 base at J, with 10 bases between. The J gene is TRBJ2-3, the V gene TRBV6-2 or TRBV6-3, with D perhaps matching TRBD1 or TRBD2 (7 bases each). The source is a human donor in good health (CMV status not recorded). Some clones in this sample may be carry-over from other donors' samples. The sample in question was cultured PBMCs, obtained from culture after CMV antigen stimulation. The CDR3 protein is CASSYGRGRTDTQYF. The CDR3 nucleotides read TGTGCCAGCAGTTACGGGAGGGGGCGCACAGATACGCAGTATTTT.